The entry that follows covers one TCR beta chain sequence. Its target is not known. Reverse transcription of roughly 0.5 to 1 ug RNA was carried out with random hexamers. An immunoSEQ multiplex PCR amplified TCR beta CDR3 over 54 Vbeta and 13 Jbeta. TCRdb called the immunoSEQ multiplex PCR reads again in MiXCR, with one record for every CDR3 protein. The profile covers 150,000 to 200,000 distinct CDR3 sequences, with 93% appearing a single time and about 0.14% taken by the ten largest. These data are taken from a study of CD8 T cells in Susac syndrome. CD8+ and CD4+ T cells from blood underwent TCR beta sequencing. The control participants were healthy donors, and these controls were matched with respect to both age and sex. The study, taken as a whole, reports: The study's TCR sequencing and HLA analysis drew on a certain number of individuals. That number was acknowledged as relatively small.

The specimen was CD4+ T cells from PBMCs. This receptor was identified in a human donor in good health.

CDR3 DNA: TGCGCCAGCAGCTTGCAGGGGGCGGCTAGGGAGACCCAGTACTTC. This encodes CASSLQGAARETQYF. The chain carries TRBV5-1 and TRBJ2-5; 8 nucleotides match TRBD1. V shed 1 base, J shed 5 bases, and the junction held 7 bases outside the gene matches. There are 15 residues in the CDR3. Germline V gene lookup returns CDR1 SGHRS and CDR2 YFSETQ.